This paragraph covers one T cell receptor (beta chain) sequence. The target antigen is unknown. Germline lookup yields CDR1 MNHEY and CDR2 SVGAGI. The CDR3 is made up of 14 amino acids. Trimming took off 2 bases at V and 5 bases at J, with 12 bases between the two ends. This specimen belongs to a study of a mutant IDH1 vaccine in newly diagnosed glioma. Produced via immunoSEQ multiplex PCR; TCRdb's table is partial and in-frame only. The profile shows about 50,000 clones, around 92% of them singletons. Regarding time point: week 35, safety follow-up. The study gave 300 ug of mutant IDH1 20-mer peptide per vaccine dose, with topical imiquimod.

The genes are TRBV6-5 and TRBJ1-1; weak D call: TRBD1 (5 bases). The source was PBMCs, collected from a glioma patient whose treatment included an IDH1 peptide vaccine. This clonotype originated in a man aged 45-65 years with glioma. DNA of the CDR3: TGTGCCAGCAGTTACCCGCCCAGGGCTACTGAAGCTTTCTTT. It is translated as CASSYPPRATEAFF.